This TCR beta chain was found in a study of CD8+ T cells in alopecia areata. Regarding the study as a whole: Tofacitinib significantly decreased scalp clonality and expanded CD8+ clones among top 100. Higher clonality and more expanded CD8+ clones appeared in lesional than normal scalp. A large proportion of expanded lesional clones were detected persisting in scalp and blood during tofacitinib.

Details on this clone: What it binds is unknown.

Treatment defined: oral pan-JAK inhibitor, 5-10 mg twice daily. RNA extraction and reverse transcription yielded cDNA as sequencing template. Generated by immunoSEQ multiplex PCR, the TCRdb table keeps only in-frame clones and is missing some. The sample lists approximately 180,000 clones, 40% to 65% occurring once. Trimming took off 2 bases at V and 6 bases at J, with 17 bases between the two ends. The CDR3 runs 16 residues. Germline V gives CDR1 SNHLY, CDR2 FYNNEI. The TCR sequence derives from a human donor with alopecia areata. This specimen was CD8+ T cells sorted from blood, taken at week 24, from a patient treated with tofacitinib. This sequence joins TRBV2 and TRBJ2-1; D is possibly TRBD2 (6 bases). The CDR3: CASSERTSLALNEQFF. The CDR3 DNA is TGTGCCAGCAGTGAAAGAACTAGCTTGGCCCTCAATGAGCAGTTCTTC.